These 18 T cell receptor beta chains originate from one sample sequenced in a study of CD8+ T cells in alopecia areata (dated 2018 in TCRdb). The library was prepared using the immunoSEQ multiplex PCR assay. RNA was extracted from all samples and reverse transcribed into cDNA, which served as template for TCR sequencing. Imported from immuneACCESS, the table was reduced by TCRdb to in-frame sequences with V and J called. These copies leave out some clones; in studies compared against another copy, an unresolved V gene accounts for under half, and the cause of the remainder is not known. This sample has 120,000 or so clones in its table, and approximately 47% of those were observed once. The ten largest clonotypes hold approximately 10% of the sample. The specimen sequenced was NKG2D-low CD8+ T cells sorted from blood. The sample's cell subset or site label, decoded: sorted CD8+ NKG2D-low blood T cells. The receptors come from a human donor with alopecia areata.

The chain joins TRBV29-1 to TRBJ2-1; 7 nucleotides agree with TRBD2. CDR1 and CDR2 from the germline V gene are SQVTM and ANQGSEA. This CDR3 is 12 amino acids long. Trimming at V came to 6 bases and at J to 9 bases, leaving 8 bases not matched to a gene. The CDR3 here is CSVRGESSEQFF. CDR3 bases: TGCAGCGTCCGGGGGGAGAGTAGTGAGCAGTTCTTC.

The sample holds a few counts of this clone. Other nucleotide sequences in the sample specify the same CDR3. The J gene is TRBJ2-3, the V gene TRBV7-9; D ambiguous. Germline loops: CDR1 SEHNR, CDR2 FQNEAQ (reference sequence). The CDR3 contains 12 residues. Trimming shortened V by 4 bases and J by 3 bases, and 5 bases separated the two germline ends. In DNA form, the CDR3 reads TGTGCCAGCAGCTCTTTAACAGATACGCAGTATTTT. As protein: CASSSLTDTQYF.

This clone occurred a few times. The chain uses TRBV29-1 and TRBJ1-2, with D uncertain. Germline assignment: CDR1 SQVTM and CDR2 ANQGSEA. The V gene lost 7 bases and the J gene lost 7 bases, with 13 bases spanning the gap. The CDR3 consists of 11 residues. CDR3 protein: CSGVSTRGYTF. In DNA form, the CDR3 reads TGCAGCGGTGTGTCGACCCGTGGCTACACCTTC.

The CDR3 nucleotides read TGTGCCAGCAGCACAACCGGACAGGGGGCCCAAGAGACCCAGTACTTC. Residues: CASSTTGQGAQETQYF. The chain joins TRBV7-9 to TRBJ2-5; TRBD1 matches 11 bases. With V trimmed by 5 bases and J by 1 base, 6 bases remained unmatched. This CDR3 contains 16 residues. Germline assignment: CDR1 SEHNR and CDR2 FQNEAQ (reference sequence). The variable domain in full, completed from reference TRBV7-9 and TRBJ2-5, reads DTGVSQNPRHKITKRGQNVTFRCDPISEHNRLYWYRQTLGQGPEFLTYFQNEAQLEKSRLLSDRFSAERPKGSFSTLEIQRTEQGDSAMYLCASSTTGQGAQETQYFGPGTRLLVL.

This clone was found a few times. This chain links TRBV7-9 with TRBJ2-7, with 8 bases lining up with TRBD1. Germline CDR1 is SEHNR and CDR2 is FQNEAQ (reference sequence). This CDR3 has 14 residues. V lost 5 bases, J lost 3 bases, and 6 bases stayed unmatched. In DNA form, the CDR3 reads TGTGCCAGCAGCCCGACAGGGGCCAACTACGAGCAGTACTTC. Amino acid sequence: CASSPTGANYEQYF.

The V call is TRBV29-1, the J call TRBJ2-7; 11 positions match TRBD1. With 4 bases clipped from V and 6 bases from J, the junction kept 11 bases outside the gene matches. This CDR3 is 15 amino acids long. Germline CDR1 is SQVTM and CDR2 is ANQGSEA. For the CDR3, the DNA is TGCAGCGTTGTAGAATGGGGACAGGGGGAAGCCGAGCAGTACTTC. This translates into CSVVEWGQGEAEQYF.

The chain employs TRBV30 and TRBJ2-5; TRBD1 matches at 8 bases. There are 12 residues in the CDR3. V lost 5 bases, J lost 4 bases, and 3 bases stayed unmatched. CDR1 is GTSNPN, CDR2 SVGIG, per germline (reference sequence). CDR3 DNA sequence: TGTGCCTGGGATGGACAGGGAGAGACCCAGTACTTC. Its translation: CAWDGQGETQYF.

V gene TRBV6-1 combines with J gene TRBJ2-1, with 11 nucleotides matching TRBD2. V shed 1 base and J 9 bases; nucleotides not matched to a gene: 11. CDR1 is MNHNS and CDR2 is SASEGT in the germline V gene. This CDR3 has 17 amino acids. The CDR3 sequence is CASSEGSASGRSGEQFF. CDR3 nucleotides: TGTGCCAGCAGTGAAGGATCGGCTAGCGGGAGGTCGGGTGAGCAGTTCTTC.

The chain couples TRBV2 to TRBJ2-3; 11 bases fit TRBD2. This CDR3 region has 17 residues. With 4 bases clipped from V and 5 bases from J, the junction kept 11 bases outside the gene matches. Germline-derived CDR1 and CDR2 are SNHLY and FYNNEI. CDR3 sequence reads: CASSGSLAGGREDTQYF. In nucleotides, the CDR3 is TGTGCCAGCAGTGGATCGCTAGCGGGAGGCCGTGAAGATACGCAGTATTTT. The full variable domain, in which reference TRBV2 and TRBJ2-3 provide the parts outside the CDR3, is EPEVTQTPSHQVTQMGQEVILRCVPISNHLYFYWYRQILGQKVEFLVSFYNNEISEKSEIFDDQFSVERPDGSNFTLKIRSTKLEDSAMYFCASSGSLAGGREDTQYFGPGTRLTVL.

This chain links TRBV29-1 with TRBJ2-7; weak D call: TRBD1 (6 bases). Per germline, CDR1 SQVTM and CDR2 ANQGSEA. The CDR3 is 13 amino acids. The germline V and J ends were trimmed by 4 bases and 5 bases, with 15 bases remaining between them. The CDR3 reads CSVVFGRGHEQYF. CDR3 bases: TGCAGCGTTGTATTCGGCAGGGGCCACGAGCAGTACTTC.

The rearrangement uses TRBV29-1 and TRBJ2-1; D perhaps matches TRBD2 (5 bases). Germline V gives CDR1 SQVTM, CDR2 ANQGSEA. Trimming stripped 4 bases from V and 4 bases from J, with 8 bases between. This CDR3 has 12 amino acids. DNA for the CDR3: TGCAGCGTTGCGGACTCGTACAATGAGCAGTTCTTC. Its translation: CSVADSYNEQFF.

The chain couples TRBV2 to TRBJ2-7, with 10 bases aligning to TRBD2. Germline V gene sequence: CDR1 SNHLY, CDR2 FYNNEI. J lost 0 bases, V lost 6 bases, and 2 bases had no gene match. This CDR3 is 14 amino acids long. The CDR3, as DNA: TGTGCCAGCAGCCGACTAGCGGGCTCCTACGAGCAGTACTTC. Protein product: CASSRLAGSYEQYF.

The chain carries TRBV28 and TRBJ2-5; D possibly corresponds to TRBD1 (6 bases). Trimming took 3 bases from V and 3 from J, leaving 8 bases between them. Germline V gene data show CDR1 as MDHEN and CDR2 as SYDVKM. The CDR3 has 13 residues. The CDR3 DNA reads TGTGCCAGCAGTTTGTCAGGGGAAGAGACCCAGTACTTC. Its protein product is CASSLSGEETQYF.

The genes are TRBV25-1 and TRBJ2-3; D gene unclear. The CDR3 has 11 amino acids. The V gene lost 11 bases and the J gene lost 4 bases, with 10 bases spanning the gap. Germline lookup yields CDR1 MGHDK and CDR2 SYGVNS. The CDR3 DNA sequence: TGTGCCGCCCGGGTGGCAGATACGCAGTATTTT. Translation gives CAARVADTQYF.

This clone has more than one count but fewer than ten. The sample contains more than one DNA sequence encoding this CDR3. The rearrangement links TRBV28 to TRBJ2-7; possibly TRBD1 for D (5 bases). This CDR3 is built from 14 residues. Germline assignment: CDR1 MDHEN and CDR2 SYDVKM. Deletions cut 4 bases from V and 1 base from J, with 11 bases between. In nucleotides, the CDR3 is TGTGCCAGCAGTTCCCTTGCAGGGTCCTACGAGCAGTACTTC. Translation gives CASSSLAGSYEQYF.

A few counts support this clone. The chain employs TRBV27 and TRBJ2-4; D is undetermined. V was clipped by 3 bases and J by 5 bases, with 8 bases between them. This CDR3 is 13 amino acids long. Per germline, CDR1 MNHEY and CDR2 SMNVEV (reference sequence). Here the CDR3 DNA reads TGTGCCAGCAGTTTGGGCCTACAAAACATTCAGTACTTC. Translation: CASSLGLQNIQYF.

The V call is TRBV29-1, the J call TRBJ2-5, with 7 bases identical to TRBD2. After removal of 4 bases from V and 2 bases from J, the junction contained 7 bases not matched to a gene. Germline V CDR1 and CDR2: SQVTM, ANQGSEA. This CDR3 is 14 amino acids long. CDR3 residues: CSVVLAGLQETQYF. The CDR3 bases are TGCAGCGTTGTTTTAGCGGGCCTTCAAGAGACCCAGTACTTC.

In its sample, this clone was seen once. V and J are TRBV29-1 and TRBJ2-7; 7 positions agree with TRBD1. The V gene end was trimmed by 2 bases and the J gene end by 2 bases; junction bases not matched to a gene: 9. The CDR3 has 15 amino acids. Germline CDR1 and CDR2: SQVTM and ANQGSEA. The DNA of the CDR3 is TGCAGCGTTGAACTCAGGGGACAGCCTCCCTACGAGCAGTACTTC. Translating gives CSVELRGQPPYEQYF.